The clone carrying this T cell receptor beta chain was observed a handful of times. The data stem from a study of T-cell reconstitution after alpha-beta-depleted transplantation in children. V trimming: 6 bases; J trimming: 4 bases; junction bases outside the gene matches: 5. The germline V gene encodes CDR1 SQVTM and CDR2 ANQGSEA. The length of the CDR3 is 13 residues. Unique molecular identifiers tagged the TCRbeta library. Each CDR3 protein is one row after TCRdb ran MiXCR on the PCR reads. Found here are about 400,000 distinct CDR3 sequences, 20% of them singletons; the top ten hold 3.5% to 4%. V is TRBV29-1 and J is TRBJ2-7; TRBD1 agrees at 11 bases. This receptor was obtained from a human donor who donated a stem cell graft to a child with acute myeloid leukemia. Source: PBMCs from the stem cell graft donor, taken from the stem cell graft. The CDR3 region is CSVRTGGRYEQYF. CDR3 coding DNA: TGCAGCGTGCGGACAGGGGGCCGGTACGAGCAGTACTTC.